This T cell receptor (beta chain) is from a study of glioma-infiltrating T cells after dendritic cell vaccination. The time point is: after dendritic cell vaccination, including at tumor progression/relapse. Sequencing was performed with immunoSEQ multiplex PCR; in TCRdb, only in-frame clones are kept and a portion is missing. The sample includes about 100,000 clones, 75% to 90% of them seen just once. The length of the CDR3 is 14 residues. The ends lost 0 bases at V and 10 bases at J; junction bases unmatched: 2. CDR1 is SGHRS and CDR2 is YFSETQ in the germline V gene. This TCR was sampled from a human donor with glioblastoma. Sample: blood, taken after dendritic cell vaccination. The gene calls are TRBV5-1 and TRBJ1-6, with 9 bases fitting TRBD1. This CDR3 is CASSLGDRDSPLHF. The CDR3 nucleotides read TGCGCCAGCAGCTTGGGGGACAGGGACTCACCCCTCCACTTT.